This T cell receptor (beta chain) was recovered during a study of T cells in women clearing cervical HPV infection. Study results and limitations: CIN3+ cases had significantly higher TCR repertoire richness than controls, but evenness did not differ.

Germline V gene sequence: CDR1 ENHRY, CDR2 SYGVKD. CDR3 length equals 13 residues. V was cut by 6 bases and J by 0 bases, with 9 bases left in between. About this clone: What it recognizes is unknown. The read stops 3 residues short of the end of the CDR3; the missing end is completed from the germline J gene.

The assay was immunoSEQ multiplex PCR, and TCRdb's table has in-frame clones only and misses some. This sample's clone table lists some 25,000 clones. The source is a woman between 18 and 70 years old with a cervical HPV16 infection that either progressed to CIN3+ or cleared (not recorded which). The sample taken for sequencing was blood buffy coat. V and J are TRBV10-3 and TRBJ2-7, with D tentatively TRBD2 (6 bases). This CDR3 is CAIRGGPSYEQYF. The part of the CDR3 DNA that was read is TGTGCCATCAGGGGGGGACCCTCCTACGAG.